Each of the 19 T cell receptor beta chains below was sequenced from the same sample in a study of cytomegalovirus exposure and HLA in healthy donors. The primer mix had 60 Vbeta and 13 Jbeta primers. TCRdb's table, derived via immunoSEQ multiplex PCR, lists solely in-frame clones and lacks some. In total, the table holds 80,000 to 95,000 clones. The sample consisted of PBMCs. These TCRs come from a woman aged 25 to 45 in good health and CMV-seronegative.

This rearrangement joins TRBV7-2 to TRBJ2-7; TRBD2 agrees at 7 bases. V shed 1 base, J shed 2 bases, and the junction held 11 bases outside the gene matches. Germline CDR1 is SGHTA and CDR2 is FQGNSA. This CDR3 comprises 17 residues. CDR3 nucleotide sequence: TGTGCCAGCAGCTTAGGGTGGGCTAGCGGAGGCCCCTACGAGCAGTACTTC. Amino acid sequence: CASSLGWASGGPYEQYF. The whole variable domain, filled in from reference TRBV7-2 and TRBJ2-7, reads GAGVSQSPSNKVTEKGKDVELRCDPISGHTALYWYRQSLGQGLEFLIYFQGNSAPDKSGLPSDRFSAERTGGSVSTLTIQRTQQEDSAVYLCASSLGWASGGPYEQYFGPGTRLTVT.

J is TRBJ1-5 and V is TRBV6-1; 8 nucleotides align to TRBD1. From germline, CDR1 is MNHNS and CDR2 SASEGT. The CDR3 is made up of 15 amino acids. The V and J ends lost 5 bases and 1 base, in that order; junction bases with no gene match: 4. The CDR3 nucleotides are TGTGCCAGCAGTTTACAGGGGGTAAGCAATCAGCCCCAGCATTTT. This gives the protein CASSLQGVSNQPQHF.

The V call is TRBV5-4, the J call TRBJ2-7; D not resolved. Per germline, CDR1 SGHNT and CDR2 YYREEE (reference sequence). Trimming stripped 4 bases from V and 0 bases from J, with 11 bases between. The CDR3 runs 14 residues. The CDR3 protein is CASSAASSSYEQYF. In DNA, the CDR3 is TGTGCCAGCAGCGCCGCGTCGAGCTCCTACGAGCAGTACTTC.

This chain uses TRBV9 with TRBJ2-7, with TRBD2 matching 7 bases. Trimming removed 0 bases from V and 1 base from J; junction bases left unmatched: 7. CDR3 size: 16 residues. CDR1 and CDR2 from the germline V gene are SGDLS and YYNGEE. As DNA, the CDR3 is TGTGCCAGCAGCGTAGAGGTGGCGGGGGAATCCTACGAGCAGTACTTC. It codes for CASSVEVAGESYEQYF.

This CDR3 is CASSLWPGDEKLFF. Here the CDR3 DNA reads TGTGCCAGCAGCTTGTGGCCAGGGGATGAAAAACTGTTTTTT. The V and J genes are TRBV5-6 and TRBJ1-4; weak D call: TRBD1 (6 bases). Germline CDR1 reads SGHDT; CDR2 reads YYEEEE. The CDR3 runs 14 residues. Trimming took off 1 base at V and 6 bases at J, with 10 bases between the two ends.

The rearrangement links TRBV5-6 to TRBJ2-5; perhaps TRBD1 as D (6 bases). The better agreement between TRBJ2-7 and the DNA end casts doubt on the J call. The CDR3 is 12 amino acids. Germline loops: CDR1 SGHDT, CDR2 YYEEEE. The CDR3 protein is CASSRDNYEQYF. In nucleotides, the CDR3 is TGTGCCAGCAGTAGGGACAACTACGAGCAGTACTTC.

The rearrangement links TRBV30 to TRBJ1-2; D unclear. CDR3 length: 12 amino acids. The V end was cut by 2 bases, the J end by 8 bases, with 12 bases between. In germline, CDR1 is GTSNPN, CDR2 SVGIG (reference sequence). The CDR3 DNA reads as TGTGCCTGGAGTTTGGGCGGGCTGGGCTACACCTTC. It yields the protein CAWSLGGLGYTF.

The chain joins TRBV27 to TRBJ2-1; TRBD2 matches 10 bases. Germline V gene lookup returns CDR1 MNHEY and CDR2 SMNVEV (reference sequence). The CDR3 extends over 16 amino acids. Trimming removed 3 bases from V and 3 bases from J; junction bases left unmatched: 5. This CDR3 reads CASSLLAGGRYNEQFF. The CDR3 bases are TGTGCCAGCAGTTTGTTAGCGGGGGGACGCTACAATGAGCAGTTCTTC.

The V call is TRBV5-1, the J call TRBJ2-7; 11 bases agree with TRBD1. The V gene's germline CDR1 is SGHRS and CDR2 YFSETQ. CDR3 length equals 15 residues. Unmatched junction bases numbered 3, after V lost 0 bases and J lost 4 bases. CDR3 DNA sequence: TGCGCCAGCAGCTTGGGGACAGGGGGCAATTACGAGCAGTACTTC. Translating it yields CASSLGTGGNYEQYF.

This rearrangement joins TRBV30 to TRBJ1-2, with D perhaps TRBD1 (6 bases). The V end was cut by 0 bases, the J end by 0 bases, with 8 bases between. This CDR3 is 14 amino acids long. Looked up from germline, CDR1 is GTSNPN and CDR2 is SVGIG (reference sequence). CDR3 in amino acids: CAWSVGGPNYGYTF. CDR3 nucleotide sequence: TGTGCCTGGAGTGTAGGGGGACCTAACTATGGCTACACCTTC.

The CDR3 DNA is TGTGCCAGCTCACCACTTGGCGGCACTCATAACTATGGCTACACCTTC. This translates into CASSPLGGTHNYGYTF. The chain is built from TRBV18 and TRBJ1-2; no definite D call. In germline, CDR1 is KGHSH, CDR2 LQKENI. V was clipped by 1 base and J by 1 base, with 13 bases between them. The CDR3 is 16 amino acids.

The genes are TRBV5-1 and TRBJ2-7, with D possibly TRBD1 on 6 matching bases. The CDR3 loop spans 14 amino acids. The germline V gene has CDR1 SGHRS and CDR2 YFSETQ. V lost 0 bases and J 4 bases, leaving 11 bases between the germline ends. As DNA, the CDR3 is TGCGCCAGCAGCTTGGATGGGACAACGTACGAGCAGTACTTC. Amino acid sequence: CASSLDGTTYEQYF.

The chain is built from TRBV4-1 and TRBJ2-1, with 12 bases identical to TRBD2. Per germline, CDR1 MGHRA and CDR2 YSYEKL. The CDR3 sequence is 16 residues long. Losses at the gene ends were 3 bases for V and 6 bases for J; bases not matched to a gene: 6. CDR3 sequence reads: CASSQSGTSGFNEQFF. DNA of the CDR3: TGCGCCAGCAGCCAGTCAGGGACTAGCGGGTTCAATGAGCAGTTCTTC.

This chain uses TRBV28 with TRBJ1-1; D not resolved. Germline V gives CDR1 MDHEN, CDR2 SYDVKM. The CDR3 is 14 amino acids. V lost 3 bases and J 0 bases, leaving 8 bases between the germline ends. CDR3 in DNA: TGTGCCAGCAGTTTGGTGGCCCTGAACACTGAAGCTTTCTTT. Amino acids: CASSLVALNTEAFF.

The chain joins TRBV12-5 to TRBJ2-1; D is possibly TRBD2 (5 bases). The CDR3 contains 14 residues. The V gene lost 6 bases and the J gene lost 6 bases, with 15 bases spanning the gap. Germline V gives CDR1 LGHNT, CDR2 FRNRAP. The CDR3 loop is CASGSGIRSNEQFF. In DNA form, the CDR3 reads TGTGCTAGTGGGTCCGGGATCCGGTCCAATGAGCAGTTCTTC.

V usage is TRBV6-1 and J usage is TRBJ2-7; D may be TRBD2 (7 bases). This CDR3 contains 15 residues. Trimming shortened V by 4 bases and J by 0 bases, and 13 bases separated the two germline ends. Germline CDR1 and CDR2: MNHNS and SASEGT. For the CDR3, the DNA is TGTGCCAGCAGTGCTAGCGGAGGGGGCTCCTACGAGCAGTACTTC. Its protein is CASSASGGGSYEQYF.

The chain carries TRBV7-9 and TRBJ1-1; 11 bases are a match to TRBD1. CDR1 and CDR2 from the germline V gene are SEHNR and FQNEAQ (reference sequence). The CDR3 has 17 residues. V dropped 5 bases and J dropped 3; count of bases not matched to a gene: 11. The CDR3 region is CASSPSRTGGLDTEAFF. The CDR3 nucleotides are TGTGCCAGCAGCCCCTCTAGGACAGGGGGCTTAGACACTGAAGCTTTCTTT.

The chain couples TRBV6-1 to TRBJ1-6, with 8 bases fitting TRBD1. V trimming: 6 bases; J trimming: 9 bases; junction bases outside the gene matches: 7. This CDR3 spans 14 amino acids. Germline V gives CDR1 MNHNS, CDR2 SASEGT. This CDR3 is CASRRTGFFSPLHF. The DNA of the CDR3 is TGTGCCAGCAGGAGGACAGGGTTTTTTTCACCCCTCCACTTT.

The chain uses TRBV5-1 and TRBJ1-2; D may be TRBD1 (6 bases). The CDR3 extends over 13 amino acids. The V gene's germline CDR1 is SGHRS and CDR2 YFSETQ. The germline V and J ends were trimmed by 4 bases and 7 bases, with 14 bases remaining between them. The CDR3, as DNA: TGCGCCAGCAGCGTTGACCCACAGGGTGGCTACACCTTC. Protein sequence: CASSVDPQGGYTF.